One T cell receptor (beta chain) is described in this entry. TCRdb's table, derived via immunoSEQ multiplex PCR, lists solely in-frame clones and lacks some. The repertoire holds roughly 35,000 clones, with 75% as singletons. These data originate in a study of radiotherapy plus CTLA-4 blockade in lung cancer. Study as a whole: Objective responses were documented in about 20% of patients, with disease control in roughly 33%.

Ipilimumab CTLA-4 blockade and focal radiation were given to patients with chemo-refractory metastatic non-small-cell lung cancer. Germline loops: CDR1 SGDLS, CDR2 YYNGEE. Losses at the gene ends were 1 base for V and 4 bases for J; bases not matched to a gene: 4. The CDR3 extends over 15 amino acids. The source is a human donor with non-small cell lung cancer that progressed on radiotherapy plus ipilimumab. The chain recombines TRBV9 with TRBJ2-3, with 9 bases matching TRBD1. The sample in question was peripheral blood, obtained from a patient treated with radiotherapy plus ipilimumab. CDR3 residues: CASSVRTGEPDTQYF. The CDR3 DNA follows: TGTGCCAGCAGCGTAAGGACAGGGGAGCCAGATACGCAGTATTTT.